What follows describes a single T cell receptor beta chain. Its antigen is still unknown. CDR1 is SGHNT, CDR2 YYREEE, per germline (reference sequence). Trimming cost V 9 bases and J 2 bases; bases outside gene matches: 9. The CDR3 runs 14 residues. Generated by immunoSEQ multiplex PCR, the TCRdb table keeps only in-frame clones and is missing some. The table records approximately 97,000 clones, about 95% of them present only once. No neoadjuvant therapy was given to the selected pancreatic ductal adenocarcinoma patients before their surgery. These data belong to a study of T cells in pancreatic ductal adenocarcinoma. Broader study findings: Tumor-versus-blood clonality comparisons may be biased toward lower tumor diversity. No significant tumor-blood clonality difference; means were about 0.1 and 0.065. The resected pancreatic cancer cohort was biased toward the minority with early-stage disease. Compared with tumor, blood showed more total productive templates and around 8-fold more clonotypes.

This chain links TRBV5-4 with TRBJ2-7; 9 nucleotides line up with TRBD1. Sequencing was done on a sample of PBMCs. The receptor was isolated from a human donor with pancreatic ductal adenocarcinoma. CDR3 sequence reads: CATHPGQGAYEQYF. The CDR3 nucleotides read TGTGCCACCCACCCGGGACAGGGTGCCTACGAGCAGTACTTC.